This T cell receptor (beta chain) was captured in a study of shared clonotypes between healthy human individuals. For the study at large: The cohort comprised a couple of women and a few men. Their ages spanned 18 to 49 years.

Sequenced by immunoSEQ multiplex PCR; TCRdb stores in-frame clones only, minus some. The repertoire holds around 300,000 clones, with around 87% as singletons. The CDR3 spans 19 residues. The V end lost 4 bases, the J end lost 7 bases, and 29 bases lay between the germline ends. Germline CDR1 reads MGHRA; CDR2 reads YSYEKL. Donation came from healthy HIV-negative adults that had no recent acute infections or vaccinations. The chain recombines TRBV4-1 with TRBJ2-1, with D possibly TRBD2 on 6 matching bases. This clonotype was obtained from a man aged 18 to 30 in good health. Sequencing was performed on memory CD8+ T cells sorted from blood. Sample subset: CD45RO+ cells pooled with CCR7-negative TemRA cells. CDR3 sequence reads: CASSLMLGILATAGNEQFF. As DNA, the CDR3 is TGCGCCAGCAGCCTGATGTTAGGGATCCTAGCGACCGCTGGGAATGAGCAGTTCTTC.